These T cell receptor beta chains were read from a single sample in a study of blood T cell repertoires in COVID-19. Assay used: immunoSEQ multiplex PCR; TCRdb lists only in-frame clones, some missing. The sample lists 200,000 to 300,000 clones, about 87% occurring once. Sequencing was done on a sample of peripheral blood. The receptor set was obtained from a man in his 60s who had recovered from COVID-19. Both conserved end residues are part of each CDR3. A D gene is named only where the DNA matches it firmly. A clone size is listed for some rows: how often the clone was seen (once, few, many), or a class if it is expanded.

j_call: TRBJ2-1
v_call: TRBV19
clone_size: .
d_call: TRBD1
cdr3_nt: TGTGCCAGTAGTATGGGACAGAGGTACAATGAGCAGTTCTTC
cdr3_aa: CASSMGQRYNEQFF

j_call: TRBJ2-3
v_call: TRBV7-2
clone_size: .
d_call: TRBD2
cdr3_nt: TGTGCCAGCAGCCTTGGACTAGCGGGGGGCGGTACGCAGTATTTT
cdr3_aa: CASSLGLAGGGTQYF

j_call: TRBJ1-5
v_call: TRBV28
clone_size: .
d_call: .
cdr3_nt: TGTGCCAGCAGTTCTTCTTGGCCGAGCAGAGGCCAGCCCCAGCATTTT
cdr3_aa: CASSSSWPSRGQPQHF

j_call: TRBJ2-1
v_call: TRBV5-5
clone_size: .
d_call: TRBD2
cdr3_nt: TGTGCCAGCAGATTCAGGGGTAGCGGGGAATTCCATGAGCAGTTCTTC
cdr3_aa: CASRFRGSGEFHEQFF

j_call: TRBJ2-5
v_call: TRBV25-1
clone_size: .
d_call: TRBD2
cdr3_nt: TGTGCCAGCAGTGAATTAGGGAGGGGAGAGACCCAGTACTTC
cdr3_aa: CASSELGRGETQYF

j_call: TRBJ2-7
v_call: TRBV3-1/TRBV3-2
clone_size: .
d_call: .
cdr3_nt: TGTGCCAGCAGCCAATCGGGTGTGTACGAGCAGTACTTC
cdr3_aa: CASSQSGVYEQYF

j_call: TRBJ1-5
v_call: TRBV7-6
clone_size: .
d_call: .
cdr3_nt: TGTGCCAGCAGCTTGGGTATAGGAGGGGTCAATCAGCCCCAGCATTTT
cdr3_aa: CASSLGIGGVNQPQHF

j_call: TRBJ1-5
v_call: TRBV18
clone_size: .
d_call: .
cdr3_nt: TGTGCCAGCTCACCAGTCCTACAGGGCTTTGGCAGCAATCAGCCCCAGCATTTT
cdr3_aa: CASSPVLQGFGSNQPQHF

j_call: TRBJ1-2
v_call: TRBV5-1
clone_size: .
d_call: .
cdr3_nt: TGCGCCAGCAGCTTGGTTCAGGGGCGGAATGGCTACACCTTC
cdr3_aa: CASSLVQGRNGYTF

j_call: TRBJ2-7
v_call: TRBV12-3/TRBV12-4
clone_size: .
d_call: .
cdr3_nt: TGTGCCAGCAGTCTTACAGGGTCGTACGAGCAGTACTTC
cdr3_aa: CASSLTGSYEQYF

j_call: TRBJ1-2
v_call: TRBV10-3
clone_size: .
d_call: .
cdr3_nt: TGTGCCATCAGTGAGTCGATCTCGGACAGCAACTATGGCTACACCTTC
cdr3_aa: CAISESISDSNYGYTF

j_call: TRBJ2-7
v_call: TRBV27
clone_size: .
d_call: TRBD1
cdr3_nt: TGTGCCAGCAGTTTAATATTGGGGACAGCACCCTACGAGCAGTACTTC
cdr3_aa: CASSLILGTAPYEQYF

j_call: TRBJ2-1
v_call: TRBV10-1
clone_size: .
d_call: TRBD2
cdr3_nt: TGCGCCAGCAGCCTGAGCGGGGGGGCCAGAAATGAGCAGTTCTTC
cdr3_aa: CASSLSGGARNEQFF

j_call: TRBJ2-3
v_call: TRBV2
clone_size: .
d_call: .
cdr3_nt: TGTGCCAGCAAACCCGGGACAAACACAGATACGCAGTATTTT
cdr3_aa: CASKPGTNTDTQYF

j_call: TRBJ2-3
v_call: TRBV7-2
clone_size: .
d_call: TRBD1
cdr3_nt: TGTGCCAGCAGGGGACCGGGGACAGAGGCAGGAGGTACGCAGTATTTT
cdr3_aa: CASRGPGTEAGGTQYF

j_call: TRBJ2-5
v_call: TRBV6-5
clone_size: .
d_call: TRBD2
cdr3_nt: TGTGCCAGCAGTTATGGCGGACTAGCGGGCCAAGAGACCCAGTACTTC
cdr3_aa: CASSYGGLAGQETQYF

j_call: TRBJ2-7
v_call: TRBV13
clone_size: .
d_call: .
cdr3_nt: TGTGCCAGCAGCTTGCAACACTCCTACGAGCAGTACTTC
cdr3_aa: CASSLQHSYEQYF

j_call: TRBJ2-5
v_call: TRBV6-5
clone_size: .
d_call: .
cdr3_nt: TGTGCCAGCAGTCACGGACTACCTGAGGAGACCCAGTACTTC
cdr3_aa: CASSHGLPEETQYF

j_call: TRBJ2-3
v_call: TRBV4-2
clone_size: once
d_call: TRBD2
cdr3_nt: TGTGCCAGCAGCCGGACCCTGAGCGGGGGGACGACAGATACGCAGTATTTT
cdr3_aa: CASSRTLSGGTTDTQYF

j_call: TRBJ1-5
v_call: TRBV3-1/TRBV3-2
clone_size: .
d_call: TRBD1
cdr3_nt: TGTGCCAGCAGCCAAGCGCCGACAGGGTCGGTTCAGCCCCAGCATTTT
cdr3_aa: CASSQAPTGSVQPQHF

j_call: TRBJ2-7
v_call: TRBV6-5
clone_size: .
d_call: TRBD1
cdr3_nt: TGTGCCAGCAGTAACCGACAGGGGGCTTCCTACGAGCAGTACTTC
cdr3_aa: CASSNRQGASYEQYF

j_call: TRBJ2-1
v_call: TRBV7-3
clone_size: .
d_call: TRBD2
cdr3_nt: TGTGCCAGCAGCATCACAGTGACCGGGGGGGCCAGTAATGAGCAGTTCTTC
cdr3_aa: CASSITVTGGASNEQFF

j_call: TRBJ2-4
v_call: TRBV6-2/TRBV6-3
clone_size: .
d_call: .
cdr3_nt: TGTGCCAGCAGTCTACGACAGGCAACCAAAAACATTCAGTACTTC
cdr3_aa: CASSLRQATKNIQYF

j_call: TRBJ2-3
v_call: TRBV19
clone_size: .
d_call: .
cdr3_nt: TGTGCCAGTAGTACCTCGGGACTGCTTTACACAGATACGCAGTATTTT
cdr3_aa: CASSTSGLLYTDTQYF

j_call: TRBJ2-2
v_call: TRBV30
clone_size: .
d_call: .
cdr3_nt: TGTGCAAGAGGCCAGTGGGGCAGGGGTGGGACCGGGGAGCTGTTTTTT
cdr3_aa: CARGQWGRGGTGELFF

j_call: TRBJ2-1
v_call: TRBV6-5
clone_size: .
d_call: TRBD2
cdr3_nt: TGTGCCACGGGGAGGACTAGCGGACCCAATGAGCAGTTCTTC
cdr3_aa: CATGRTSGPNEQFF

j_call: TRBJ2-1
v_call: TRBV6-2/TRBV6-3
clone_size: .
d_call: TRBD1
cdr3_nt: TGTGCCAGCAGTCCCGGGACAGGGGTCTACAATGAGCAGTTCTTC
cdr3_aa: CASSPGTGVYNEQFF